Below, 29 T cell receptor beta chains from the same sample are listed, as sequenced in a study of T cell responses to AZD1222 COVID-19 vaccine. Here immunoSEQ multiplex PCR was the method, and the copy in TCRdb shows in-frame clones only, minus some. The data show around 110,000 clones, with less than 90% seen just once and 6.5% to 8.5% held by the top ten. The specimen comprised peripheral blood, sampled on day 0 of AZD1222 vaccination. All receptors come from an adult in good health.

The count of this clone is one. V gene TRBV19 combines with J gene TRBJ1-5; TRBD1 aligns across 8 bases. The germline V gene has CDR1 LNHDA and CDR2 SQIVND (reference sequence). The CDR3 has 16 residues. Trimming at V came to 3 bases and at J to 6 bases, leaving 10 bases not matched to a gene. The CDR3 nucleotides are TGTGCCAGTAGTATCATTCGGACAGGGCTTATTCAGCCCCAGCATTTT. Its translation is CASSIIRTGLIQPQHF. Combining the CDR3 with reference TRBV19 and TRBJ1-5 gives the whole variable domain DGGITQSPKYLFRKEGQNVTLSCEQNLNHDAMYWYRQDPGQGLRLIYYSQIVNDFQKGDIAEGYSVSREKKESFPLTVTSAQKNPTAFYLCASSIIRTGLIQPQHFGDGTRLSIL.

The V gene is TRBV28, the J gene TRBJ2-1, with 8 nucleotides matching TRBD2. CDR1 and CDR2 (germline): MDHEN, SYDVKM. Unmatched junction bases numbered 4, after V lost 2 bases and J lost 7 bases. The length of the CDR3 is 14 residues. The CDR3: CASSLQREHNEQFF. For the CDR3, the DNA is TGTGCCAGCAGTTTACAGCGGGAGCATAATGAGCAGTTCTTC.

This clone was seen only once. J is TRBJ2-3 and V is TRBV6-5; tentatively, D is TRBD2 (6 bases). The germline CDR1 and CDR2 sequences are MNHEY and SVGAGI. The V gene lost 0 bases and the J gene lost 7 bases, with 8 bases spanning the gap. The CDR3 contains 13 residues. CDR3 sequence (DNA): TGTGCCAGCAGTTACTCCCGGGACTATACGCAGTATTTT. Encoded protein: CASSYSRDYTQYF.

This rearrangement joins TRBV10-3 to TRBJ2-7; TRBD1 aligns across 7 bases. Trimming at V came to 2 bases and at J to 9 bases, leaving 22 bases not matched to a gene. Germline CDR1 and CDR2: ENHRY and SYGVKD. CDR3 length equals 18 residues. The CDR3, as DNA: TGTGCCATCAGTGAGACAGACTCCGGGACAGTACTACCCTGGATGCAGTACTTC. Translated, it gives CAISETDSGTVLPWMQYF.

This clone is a singleton in its sample. V and J are TRBV28 and TRBJ1-4, with a tentative D call TRBD1 (6 bases). With 3 bases removed from V and 8 bases from J, the gap between germline ends came to 13 bases. Germline lookup yields CDR1 MDHEN and CDR2 SYDVKM. The CDR3 length is 14 residues. The CDR3 DNA is TGTGCCAGCAGTTTGGAAGGGGGAGGGGAAAAACTGTTTTTT. Its protein product is CASSLEGGGEKLFF.

CDR3 protein: CASSLDLNEQFF. CDR3 DNA: TGTGCCAGCAGCTTGGACCTCAATGAGCAGTTCTTC. The rearrangement joins TRBV5-4 to TRBJ2-1; no clear D gene. This CDR3 is 12 amino acids long. V was shortened by 0 bases and J by 6 bases, with 4 bases between the two germline ends. Germline V gene sequence: CDR1 SGHNT, CDR2 YYREEE (reference sequence).

This chain uses TRBV7-2 with TRBJ1-5; TRBD1 might be the D (5 bases). Germline CDR1 SGHTA, CDR2 FQGNSA. V gave up 1 base and J gave up 1 base, with 11 bases separating them. The CDR3 totals 16 residues. CDR3 nucleotides: TGTGCCAGCAGCTTAGGACAGCTTTTGAGCAATCAGCCCCAGCATTTT. Encoded protein: CASSLGQLLSNQPQHF.

This sequence joins TRBV19 and TRBJ2-3; weak D call: TRBD2 (6 bases). V dropped 5 bases and J dropped 9 bases, with 21 bases sitting between them. This CDR3 is 15 amino acids long. From germline, CDR1 is LNHDA and CDR2 SQIVND (reference sequence). CDR3 sequence reads: CASSLLSGGERTQYF. CDR3 sequence (DNA): TGTGCCAGTAGTCTCCTCTCGGGCGGGGAGAGGACGCAGTATTTT. The whole variable domain, remainder taken from reference TRBV19 and TRBJ2-3, is DGGITQSPKYLFRKEGQNVTLSCEQNLNHDAMYWYRQDPGQGLRLIYYSQIVNDFQKGDIAEGYSVSREKKESFPLTVTSAQKNPTAFYLCASSLLSGGERTQYFGPGTRLTVL.

The rearrangement joins TRBV15 to TRBJ2-5, with 10 bases aligning to TRBD2. V shed 5 bases, J shed 1 base, and the junction held 7 bases outside the gene matches. This CDR3 has 16 amino acids. From germline, CDR1 is LNHNV and CDR2 YYDKDF (reference sequence). The CDR3 region has the DNA TGTGCCACCAGCGGAACCCTAGCGGGAGTCCAAGAGACCCAGTACTTC. This codes for CATSGTLAGVQETQYF.

This clone showed up just once. Other DNA sequences of this sample code for an identical CDR3. The chain links TRBV5-1 to TRBJ1-2, with D uncertain. The CDR3 consists of 14 residues. V lost 0 bases to trimming and J lost 0 bases, with 6 bases between them. The V gene's germline CDR1 is SGHRS and CDR2 YFSETQ. CDR3 sequence: CASSLVQANYGYTF. CDR3 DNA sequence: TGCGCCAGCAGCTTGGTTCAGGCTAACTATGGCTACACCTTC.

In its sample, this clone was seen once. A read error may produce the germline difference seen at one junction end. The chain couples TRBV28 to TRBJ1-1; no definite D call. The CDR3 contains 11 residues. From germline, CDR1 is MDHEN and CDR2 SYDVKM. CDR3 residues: CASSLGRVSKF. The CDR3 DNA reads TGTGCCAGCAGTTTGGGTAGGGTATCGAAGTTT.

The V and J genes are TRBV7-2 and TRBJ1-2; a weak D match, TRBD1 (6 bases). V was pared by 1 base and J by 0 bases, with 6 bases between. The length of the CDR3 is 14 residues. The germline V gene has CDR1 SGHTA and CDR2 FQGNSA. The DNA of the CDR3 is TGTGCCAGCAGCTTAGGGACAGCTAACTATGGCTACACCTTC. It specifies CASSLGTANYGYTF.

V and J are TRBV4-1 and TRBJ1-6, with D maybe TRBD1 (6 bases). V shed 4 bases and J shed 5 bases, with 12 bases lying between them. Germline assignment: CDR1 MGHRA and CDR2 YSYEKL. The CDR3 length is 15 residues. CDR3 sequence reads: CASSRGQMDNSPLHF. The CDR3 DNA is TGCGCCAGCAGCCGTGGACAGATGGATAATTCACCCCTCCACTTT.

The V gene is TRBV4-1, the J gene TRBJ1-5; maybe TRBD1 (5 bases). CDR1 and CDR2 (germline): MGHRA, YSYEKL. The CDR3 consists of 15 residues. Trimming removed 4 bases from V and 0 bases from J, with 10 bases in between. As DNA, the CDR3 is TGCGCCAGCAGCCCGACAGCTTATAGCAATCAGCCCCAGCATTTT. This encodes CASSPTAYSNQPQHF.

The rearrangement joins TRBV6-6 to TRBJ1-1, with D perhaps TRBD1 (5 bases). Germline CDR1 reads MNHNY; CDR2 reads SVGAGI (reference sequence). Trimming left V 2 bases short and J 5 bases short, with 12 bases between. The length of the CDR3 is 14 residues. Here the CDR3 reads CASSYGGEETEAFF. The CDR3 DNA reads TGTGCCAGCAGTTACGGGGGAGAAGAGACTGAAGCTTTCTTT.

The rearrangement joins TRBV5-1 to TRBJ1-4; D is uncertain. The CDR3 consists of 14 residues. V was pared by 0 bases and J by 7 bases, with 10 bases between. Germline CDR1 is SGHRS and CDR2 is YFSETQ. The CDR3 loop reads CASSLDVSAEKLFF. In nucleotides, the CDR3 is TGCGCCAGCAGCTTGGATGTCTCGGCTGAAAAACTGTTTTTT.

V and J are TRBV7-8 and TRBJ1-1, with 12 bases identical to TRBD1. V gave up 1 base and J gave up 7 bases; unmatched junction bases: 7. Germline V CDR1 and CDR2: SGHVS, FQNEAQ. The CDR3 runs 16 residues. The DNA for the CDR3 is TGTGCCAGCAGCTTAGGGGACAGGGGGCGCCCCGTTGAAGCTTTCTTT. This sequence encodes CASSLGDRGRPVEAFF.

The chain combines TRBV18 with TRBJ1-1; D unresolved. The CDR3 runs 13 residues. Trimming removed 2 bases at V and 6 bases at J, with 10 bases between. The germline gives CDR1 KGHSH, CDR2 LQKENI. The CDR3 DNA follows: TGTGCCAGCTCACCATTAGAGGATGCTGAAGCTTTCTTT. This translates into CASSPLEDAEAFF.

The chain recombines TRBV28 with TRBJ1-2, with D tentatively TRBD1 (5 bases). The CDR3 is 12 amino acids. Trimming removed 8 bases at V and 7 bases at J, with 14 bases between. CDR1 is MDHEN, CDR2 SYDVKM, per germline. This chain's CDR3 is CASGVGGAGYTF. In nucleotides, the CDR3 is TGTGCCAGCGGAGTGGGTGGGGCTGGCTACACCTTC.

V usage is TRBV5-6 and J usage is TRBJ2-7, with 9 bases fitting TRBD1. The CDR3 sequence is 17 residues long. Germline V gene sequence: CDR1 SGHDT, CDR2 YYEEEE. J was trimmed by 0 bases and V by 2 bases; bases with no gene match: 9. The CDR3 sequence is CASSFAPGQGPSYEQYF. The CDR3 DNA reads as TGTGCCAGCAGCTTCGCTCCGGGACAGGGTCCCTCCTACGAGCAGTACTTC.

The CDR3 DNA reads as TGCGCCAGCAGCGGACCGGGACAGGGTGTTATGAGCGGTGAAAAACTGTTTTTT. This codes for CASSGPGQGVMSGEKLFF. The chain joins TRBV5-1 to TRBJ1-4; 9 bases are a match to TRBD1. This CDR3 has 18 amino acids. The V and J ends lost 4 bases and 7 bases, in that order; junction bases with no gene match: 17. CDR1 and CDR2 (germline): SGHRS, YFSETQ.

The chain employs TRBV4-2 and TRBJ2-3, with no clear D. From germline, CDR1 is LGHNA and CDR2 YNFKEQ. V was pared by 0 bases and J by 6 bases, with 13 bases between. The CDR3 runs 15 residues. The CDR3 region has the DNA TGTGCCAGCAGCCAAGACCGATTCCCGCGGGATACGCAGTATTTT. Translation: CASSQDRFPRDTQYF.

The CDR3 sequence: CASSYRGGEGYTF. In DNA, the CDR3 is TGTGCCAGCAGTTACCGGGGGGGGGAAGGCTACACCTTC. This chain connects TRBV6-5 to TRBJ1-2; tentative D call: TRBD1 (5 bases). The V and J ends lost 2 bases and 8 bases respectively, with 12 bases between them. The CDR3 extends over 13 amino acids. Germline V gene lookup returns CDR1 MNHEY and CDR2 SVGAGI.

This clone was recorded a few times. The chain combines TRBV27 with TRBJ1-2, with 10 bases lining up with TRBD1. The V and J ends lost 5 bases and 7 bases, in that order; junction bases with no gene match: 16. CDR1 is MNHEY, CDR2 SMNVEV, per germline (reference sequence). The CDR3 loop spans 17 amino acids. For the CDR3, the DNA is TGTGCCAGCAGTCTCCTAAACGACAGGGGGCGCTTCTCTGGCTACACCTTC. This codes for CASSLLNDRGRFSGYTF.

The chain uses TRBV29-1 and TRBJ2-1; D is perhaps TRBD2 (5 bases). V lost 3 bases, J lost 0 bases, and 12 bases lay in between. CDR1 and CDR2 from the germline V gene are SQVTM and ANQGSEA. This CDR3 is 15 amino acids long. DNA of the CDR3: TGCAGCGTTGAGGCTAGCTGGAGCTCCTACAATGAGCAGTTCTTC. Protein product: CSVEASWSSYNEQFF.

The genes are TRBV3-1 (or the pseudogene TRBV3-2) and TRBJ1-1, with a tentative D call TRBD1 (6 bases). CDR1 and CDR2 from the germline V gene are LGHDT and YNNKEL (reference sequence). With 3 bases removed from V and 3 bases from J, the gap between germline ends came to 11 bases. This CDR3 comprises 14 residues. CDR3 sequence: CASSQETGYTEAFF. CDR3 coding DNA: TGTGCCAGCAGCCAGGAAACAGGGTACACTGAAGCTTTCTTT.

The chain is built from TRBV5-6 and TRBJ2-3; D gene uncertain. In germline, CDR1 is SGHDT, CDR2 YYEEEE. This CDR3 region has 15 residues. V was shortened by 1 base and J by 1 base, with 10 bases between the two germline ends. The CDR3, as DNA: TGTGCCAGCAGCTTGTTACTCGCCGGCACAGATACGCAGTATTTT. Its protein product is CASSLLLAGTDTQYF.

The V gene is TRBV5-1, the J gene TRBJ2-7, with 7 bases fitting TRBD2. The J segment lost 7 bases and the V segment lost 0 bases, leaving 7 bases of the junction unmatched. CDR1 and CDR2 (germline): SGHRS, YFSETQ. The CDR3 runs to 14 residues. CDR3 sequence: CASSLEGRAWEQYF. In DNA form, the CDR3 reads TGCGCCAGCAGCTTGGAGGGGAGGGCCTGGGAGCAGTACTTC. Complete variable domain (other parts from reference TRBV5-1 and TRBJ2-7): KAGVTQTPRYLIKTRGQQVTLSCSPISGHRSVSWYQQTPGQGLQFLFEYFSETQRNKGNFPGRFSGRQFSNSRSEMNVSTLELGDSALYLCASSLEGRAWEQYFGPGTRLTVT.

This clone was recorded a few times. Within the sample, other DNA sequences also encode this same CDR3. The DNA of the CDR3 is TGTGCCAGCAGCGTAGAGGGAGAGAACACTGAAGCTTTCTTT. Translated: CASSVEGENTEAFF. The chain joins TRBV9 to TRBJ1-1, with no clear D. Germline V gene data show CDR1 as SGDLS and CDR2 as YYNGEE. Trimming stripped 0 bases from V and 1 base from J, with 7 bases between. The CDR3 contains 14 residues.